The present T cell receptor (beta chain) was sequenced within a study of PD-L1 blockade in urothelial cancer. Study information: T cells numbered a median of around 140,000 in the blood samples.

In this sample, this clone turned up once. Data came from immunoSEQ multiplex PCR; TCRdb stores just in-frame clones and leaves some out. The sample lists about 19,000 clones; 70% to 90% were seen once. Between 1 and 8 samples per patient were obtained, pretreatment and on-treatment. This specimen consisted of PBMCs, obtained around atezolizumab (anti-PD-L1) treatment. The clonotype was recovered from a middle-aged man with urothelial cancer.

CDR3 in DNA: TGTGCCAGTAGTATGACCCCCGGGGAGACCCAGTACTTC. Translation: CASSMTPGETQYF. The rearrangement links TRBV19 to TRBJ2-5, with unresolved D. Germline lookup yields CDR1 LNHDA and CDR2 SQIVND (reference sequence). With 3 bases removed from V and 5 bases from J, the gap between germline ends came to 10 bases. The CDR3 has 13 amino acids. Filled out from reference TRBV19 and TRBJ2-5, the complete variable domain reads DGGITQSPKYLFRKEGQNVTLSCEQNLNHDAMYWYRQDPGQGLRLIYYSQIVNDFQKGDIAEGYSVSREKKESFPLTVTSAQKNPTAFYLCASSMTPGETQYFGPGTRLLVL.